The T cell receptor (beta chain) described here comes from a study of blood T cell repertoires in COVID-19. V shed 1 base and J 12 bases; nucleotides not matched to a gene: 6. Germline V lookup: CDR1 SGHAT, CDR2 FQNNGV. CDR3 length: 13 amino acids. Data came from immunoSEQ multiplex PCR; TCRdb stores just in-frame clones and leaves some out. The table lists 200,000 to 300,000 clones, roughly 86% of them singletons. The rearrangement uses TRBV11-2 and TRBJ2-1; 7 bases line up with TRBD2. The receptor was derived from a woman in her forties or fifties who had recovered from COVID-19. Sequenced: PBMCs or T cells enriched from blood (not recorded which). The CDR3 DNA sequence: TGTGCCAGCAGCTTAGGCGGCGGGAGTGTGCAGTTCTTC. Its protein is CASSLGGGSVQFF.